Sequencing of this T cell receptor (beta chain) was carried out in a study of blood T cell repertoires in COVID-19. Study summary: Samples of COVID-19 (acute and convalescent) were obtained from the United States, Italy and Spain.

Sequencing was performed with immunoSEQ multiplex PCR; in TCRdb, only in-frame clones are kept and a portion is missing. The top ten clones hold around 10% of a sample with about 130,000 clones, around nine tenths of them seen once. Trimming removed 3 bases from V and 0 bases from J, with 9 bases in between. CDR1 SGHVS and CDR2 FQNEAQ come from the germline V gene. The CDR3 extends over 16 amino acids. Seattle participants joined during active infection and were tracked over time. This chain joins TRBV7-8 and TRBJ2-6; D call uncertain. Sequencing input: peripheral blood. This clonotype was sampled from a woman between 70 and 85 years old with COVID-19, enrolled during active disease. The CDR3 coding sequence is TGTGCCAGCAGCTTCGGTTCCAACTCTGGGGCCAACGTCCTGACTTTC. This sequence encodes CASSFGSNSGANVLTF.